This T cell receptor (beta chain) comes out of a study of T-cell reconstitution after alpha-beta-depleted transplantation in children. As it was prepared, the TCRbeta library received unique molecular identifiers. Each CDR3 protein is one row after TCRdb ran MiXCR on the PCR reads. The sample includes 250,000 to 350,000 distinct CDR3 sequences, about 10% of them seen just once. V was cut by 4 bases and J by 5 bases, with 12 bases left in between. Germline CDR1 and CDR2: SQVTM and ANQGSEA. The CDR3 consists of 12 residues. This TCR came from a human donor who donated a stem cell graft to a child with SCID. The input for sequencing was PBMCs from the stem cell graft donor, taken from the stem cell graft. The J gene is TRBJ2-7, the V gene TRBV29-1, with D possibly matching TRBD2 (5 bases). The CDR3 DNA reads as TGCAGCGTTGGTAGGGTCGGGAACGAGCAGTACTTC. It translates to CSVGRVGNEQYF.